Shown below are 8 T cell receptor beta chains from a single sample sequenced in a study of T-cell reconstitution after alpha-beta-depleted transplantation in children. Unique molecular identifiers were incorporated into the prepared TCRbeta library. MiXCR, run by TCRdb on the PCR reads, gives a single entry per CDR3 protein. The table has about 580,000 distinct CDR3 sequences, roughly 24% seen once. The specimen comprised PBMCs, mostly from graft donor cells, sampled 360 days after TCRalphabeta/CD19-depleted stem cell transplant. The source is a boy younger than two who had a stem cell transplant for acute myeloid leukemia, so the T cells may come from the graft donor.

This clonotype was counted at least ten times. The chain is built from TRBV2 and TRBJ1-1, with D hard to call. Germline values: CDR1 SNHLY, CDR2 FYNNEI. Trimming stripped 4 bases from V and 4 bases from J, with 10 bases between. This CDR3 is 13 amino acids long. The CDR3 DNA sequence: TGTGCCAGCAGTGTCTTGAAAAGCACTGAAGCTTTCTTT. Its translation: CASSVLKSTEAFF.

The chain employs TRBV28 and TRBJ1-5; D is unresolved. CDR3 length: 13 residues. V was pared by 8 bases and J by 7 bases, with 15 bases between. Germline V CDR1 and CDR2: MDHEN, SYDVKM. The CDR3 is CASFGVSGQPQHF. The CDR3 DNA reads TGTGCCAGCTTCGGGGTGTCGGGCCAGCCCCAGCATTTT. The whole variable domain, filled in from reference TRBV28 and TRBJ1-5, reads DVKVTQSSRYLVKRTGEKVFLECVQDMDHENMFWYRQDPGLGLRLIYFSYDVKMKEKGDIPEGYSVSREKKERFSLILESASTNQTSMYLCASFGVSGQPQHFGDGTRLSIL.

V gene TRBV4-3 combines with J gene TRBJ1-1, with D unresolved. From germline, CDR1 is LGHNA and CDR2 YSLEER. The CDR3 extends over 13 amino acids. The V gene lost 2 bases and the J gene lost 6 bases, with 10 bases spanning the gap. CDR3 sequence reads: CASSQFPGAEAFF. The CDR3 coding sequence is TGCGCCAGCAGCCAATTTCCCGGGGCTGAAGCTTTCTTT.

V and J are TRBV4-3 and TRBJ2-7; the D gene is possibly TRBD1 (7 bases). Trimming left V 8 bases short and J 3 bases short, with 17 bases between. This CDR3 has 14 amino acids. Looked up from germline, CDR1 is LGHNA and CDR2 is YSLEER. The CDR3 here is CASATGVGGYEQYF. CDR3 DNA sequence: TGCGCCAGCGCAACAGGGGTGGGAGGCTACGAGCAGTACTTC.

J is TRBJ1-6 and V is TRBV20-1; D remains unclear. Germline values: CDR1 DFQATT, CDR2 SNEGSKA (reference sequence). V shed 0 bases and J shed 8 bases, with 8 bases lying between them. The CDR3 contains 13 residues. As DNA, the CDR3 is TGCAGTGCTAGAGAGAGGAGAGATTCACCCCTCCACTTT. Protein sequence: CSARERRDSPLHF.

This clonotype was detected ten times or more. This CDR3 reads CSVPTGGGETQYF. The CDR3 nucleotides are TGCAGCGTCCCTACAGGGGGCGGTGAGACCCAGTACTTC. The chain carries TRBV29-1 and TRBJ2-5; 9 bases are shared with TRBD1. V lost 6 bases and J lost 5; bases outside the gene matches: 7. The CDR3 contains 13 residues. Germline lookup yields CDR1 SQVTM and CDR2 ANQGSEA.

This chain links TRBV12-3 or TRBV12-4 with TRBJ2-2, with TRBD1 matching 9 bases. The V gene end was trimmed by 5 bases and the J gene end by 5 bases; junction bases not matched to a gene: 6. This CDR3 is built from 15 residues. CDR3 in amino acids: CASSGDREFTGELFF. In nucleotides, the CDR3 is TGTGCCAGCAGTGGGGACAGGGAATTTACCGGGGAGCTGTTTTTT.

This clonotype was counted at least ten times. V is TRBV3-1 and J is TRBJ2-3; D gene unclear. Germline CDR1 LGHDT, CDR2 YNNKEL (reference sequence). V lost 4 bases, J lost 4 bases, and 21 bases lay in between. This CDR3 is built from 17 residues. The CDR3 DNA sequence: TGTGCCAGCAGCCTTTTTTCCTCCGTCAGGTTTGCAGATACGCAGTATTTT. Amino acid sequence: CASSLFSSVRFADTQYF.